This T cell receptor (beta chain) was documented in a study of early T cells in non-severe SARS-CoV-2 infection. Each cDNA molecule carried a unique molecular identifier. TCRdb used MiXCR to reprocess the 5' RACE reads, holding one entry per CDR3 protein. The table includes approximately 71,000 distinct CDR3 sequences, around 12% detected once. This clonotype was found many times. V dropped 8 bases and J dropped 6 bases, with 10 bases sitting between them. The CDR3 is 12 amino acids. Per germline, CDR1 LNHNV and CDR2 YYDKDF (reference sequence). This material consisted of whole blood, taken at baseline. This TCR derives from an adult who was a healthcare worker with PCR-confirmed SARS-CoV-2 infection or an uninfected control (not recorded which). This chain connects TRBV15 to TRBJ2-2, with D unclear. The CDR3 here is CATAVLAGELFF. The CDR3 DNA reads TGTGCCACCGCGGTACTGGCCGGGGAGCTGTTTTTT.